This T cell receptor beta chain emerged from a study of blood T cell repertoires in COVID-19. CDR3 length: 13 amino acids. Per the germline V gene, CDR1 is KGHDR and CDR2 is SFDVKD. V lost 4 bases, J lost 4 bases, and 9 bases lay in between. Per the study methods: For nucleated cells, counts were estimated from reference gene primer amplification. The repertoire was sequenced with immunoSEQ multiplex PCR; TCRdb's copy has only in-frame clones and lacks some. The D gene and trimming were derived from the DNA, and the V and J assignments and clone size from that table. The sample has around 120,000 clones, about nine tenths seen once.

Source material: peripheral blood. The clonotype originates from a man aged 60-69 years with COVID-19, enrolled during active disease. The genes are TRBV24-1 and TRBJ1-2; D uncertain. This chain's CDR3 is CATSDRGPYGYTF. The CDR3 DNA reads as TGTGCCACCAGTGACCGGGGTCCCTATGGCTACACCTTC.